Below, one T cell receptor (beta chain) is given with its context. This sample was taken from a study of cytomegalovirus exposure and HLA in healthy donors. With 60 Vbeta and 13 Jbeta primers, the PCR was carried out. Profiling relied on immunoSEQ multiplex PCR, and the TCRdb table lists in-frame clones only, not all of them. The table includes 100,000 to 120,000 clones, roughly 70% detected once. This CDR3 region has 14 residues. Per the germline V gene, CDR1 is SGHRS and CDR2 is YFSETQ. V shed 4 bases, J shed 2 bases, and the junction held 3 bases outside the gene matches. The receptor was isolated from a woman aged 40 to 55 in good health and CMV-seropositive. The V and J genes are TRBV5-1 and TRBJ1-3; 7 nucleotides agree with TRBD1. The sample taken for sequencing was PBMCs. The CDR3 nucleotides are TGCGCCAGCAGCCCGGGGACAGCTGGAAACACCATATATTTT. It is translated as CASSPGTAGNTIYF.